Sequencing of this TCR beta chain was carried out in a study of Ad26.COV2.S vaccination and SARS-CoV-2 variants (dated by TCRdb to 2020 to 2023). About the full investigation: Donors in the vaccine arm were drawn from COV1001, a phase I-IIa trial of Ad26.COV2.S in healthy adults that was multicentre, randomized, double-blind and placebo-controlled. Ad26.COV2.S was administered intramuscularly at 5 x 10^10 or 1 x 10^11 viral particles, either as a single shot or as two shots given 56 days apart. TCRbeta repertoire sequencing was used to assess the specificity and breadth of SARS-CoV-2-reactive T cell receptors after Ad26.COV2.S vaccination. Investigators did not know the trial group allocation while performing experiments and assessing outcomes. A total of about 30 samples were included in the TCR-sequenced set, comprising 19 Ad26.COV2.S vaccine recipients, 5 placebo recipients and 8 SARS-CoV-2 convalescent individuals. Participants in the trial were split at random into five groups of five each, receiving low-dose or high-dose Ad26.COV2.S once or twice, or else placebo on both occasions. On the study overall, not on this receptor specifically: The authors noted that total T cell responses may have been underestimated by the TCR breadth and depth analyses. After vaccination, substantial breadth of spike-specific CD8+ and CD4+ T cell responses was reported. Higher spike-specific TCR breadth was observed in Ad26.COV2.S recipients than in placebo recipients (P = 0.0014). Vaccine and placebo recipients had similar non-spike TCR breadth, a finding consistent with the vaccine containing only spike. Comparing responses between vaccine doses or regimens was not something the study was powered to do.

CDR1 and CDR2 (SNHLY, FYNNEI) derive from the germline V gene. Its CDR3 holds 17 amino acids, cysteine through phenylalanine. Only the CDR3 part of the read is kept: 51 bases, read in frame from the first base. At the junction V is shortened by 3 bases and J by 6 bases, with 24 bases in between. Interpreted using the paper, the treatment or condition label stands for: some 20 received Ad26.COV2.S at low or high dose, single or two shots; 5 received placebo; per-sample allocation not given. Repertoires of vaccine and placebo recipients were sequenced from samples taken on day 63 after the first injection. In Cohort 1b, roughly 25 adults aged 18-55 years were enrolled at a single site in Boston, USA, between 29 July and 7 August 2020. Ad26.COV2.S was a replication-incompetent adenovirus type 26 vector expressing a prefusion-stabilized SARS-CoV-2 spike protein from the original Wuhan strain. This clone was observed once. The antigen this receptor binds is unknown. Per-base qualities were not stored, and no clone one base away is much larger.

The immunoSEQ Assay was the method used to sequence TCRbeta CDR3 regions. After extraction, genomic DNA underwent amplification by bias-controlled multiplex PCR, followed by high-throughput sequencing. On the study's bioinformatics: To quantify the absolute abundance of every unique TCRbeta CDR3 region, sequences were collapsed and filtered. Usable DNA was measured by amplifying reference genes present in all nucleated cells, and TCRbeta template counts were normalized to that usable DNA to estimate T cell fraction. Repertoire TCRs were annotated as SARS-CoV-2-specific by exact matching of V gene, CDR3 amino acid sequence and J gene to a known reactive TCR set. The reference SARS-CoV-2 TCR set was derived from MIRA and filtered for enrichment in COVID-19-positive ImmuneCODE repertoires, a step that removed public or cross-reactive TCRs. Based on the MIRA antigens, annotated TCRs were further analysed at the level of specific ORF or position within ORF. Breadth was defined as the number of annotated unique rearrangements divided by the total number of unique productive rearrangements, and depth was defined as the summed frequency of the annotated unique rearrangements. TCR breadth was compared between groups using two-sided Wilcoxon rank-sum tests. TCRdb holds this immuneACCESS table with in-frame rearrangements only. Some clones are missing; in checked studies, unresolved V genes explain under half, and the rest has no known cause. V and J calls and clone size are those listed in that table; D and trimming were worked out from the DNA. In this sample the table shows 400,000 to 500,000 clones, around 89% of which occur a single time. Jointly, the top ten make up less than 4.5% of the sample.

In this chain, TRBV2 is recombined with TRBJ2-7, with the D gene not clear enough to name. The source is a person between 18 and 65 years old who received the Ad26.COV2.S COVID-19 vaccine or a placebo. The specimen comprised peripheral blood, sampled in a trial of Ad26.COV2.S vaccine versus placebo. The CDR3 region has the sequence CASSDGAFLTSLSEQYF. At the DNA level, the sequence is TGTGCCAGCAGTGATGGTGCCTTCCTCACTTCCCTCAGCGAGCAGTACTTC.